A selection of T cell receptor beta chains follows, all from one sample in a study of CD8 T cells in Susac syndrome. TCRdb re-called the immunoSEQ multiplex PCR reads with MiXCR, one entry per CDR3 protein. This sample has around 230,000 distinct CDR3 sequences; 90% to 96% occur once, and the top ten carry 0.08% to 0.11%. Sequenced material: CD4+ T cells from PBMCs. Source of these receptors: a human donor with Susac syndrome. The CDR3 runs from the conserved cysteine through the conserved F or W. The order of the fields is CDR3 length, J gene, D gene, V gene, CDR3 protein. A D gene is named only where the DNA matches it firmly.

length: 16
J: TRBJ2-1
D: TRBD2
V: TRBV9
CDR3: CASSVLLAGSYNEQFF

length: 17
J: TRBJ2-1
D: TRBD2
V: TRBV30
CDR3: CAWSRNWAGGSYNEQFF

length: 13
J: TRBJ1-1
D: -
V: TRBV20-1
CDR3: CSALGRVYTEAFF

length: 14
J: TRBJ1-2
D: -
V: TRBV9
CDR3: CASSVEGRFYGYTF

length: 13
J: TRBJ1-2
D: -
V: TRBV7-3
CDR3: CASSLNGIRGYTF

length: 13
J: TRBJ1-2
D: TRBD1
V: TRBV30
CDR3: CAWTPGQGLGYTF

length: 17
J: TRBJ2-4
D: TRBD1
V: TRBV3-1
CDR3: CASSPWDRGQAKNIQYF

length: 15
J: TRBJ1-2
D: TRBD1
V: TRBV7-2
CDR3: CASSSGTAGDYGYTF

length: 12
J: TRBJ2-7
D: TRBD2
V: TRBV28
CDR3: CASGLRGYEQYF

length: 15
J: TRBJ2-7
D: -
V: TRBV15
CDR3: CATSRDLAGTYEQYF

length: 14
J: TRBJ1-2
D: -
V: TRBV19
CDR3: CASSTRIFNYGYTF

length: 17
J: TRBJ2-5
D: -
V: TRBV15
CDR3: CATSRDRGTLAQETQYF

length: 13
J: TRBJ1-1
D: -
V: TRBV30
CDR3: CAWSVLGETEAFF

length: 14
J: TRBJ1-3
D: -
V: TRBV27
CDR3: CASRNTYSGNTIYF

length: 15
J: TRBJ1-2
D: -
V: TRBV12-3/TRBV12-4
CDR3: CASNHRDKPNYGYTF

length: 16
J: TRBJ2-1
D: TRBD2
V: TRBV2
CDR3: CASSELAGGLYNEQFF

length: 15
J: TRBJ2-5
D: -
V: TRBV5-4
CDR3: CASSLPPGAGETQYF

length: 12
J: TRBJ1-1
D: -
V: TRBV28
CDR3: CASRHGITEAFF

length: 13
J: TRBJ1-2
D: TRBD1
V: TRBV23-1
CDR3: CAGQGYPNYGYTF

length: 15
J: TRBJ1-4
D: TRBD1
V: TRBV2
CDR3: CASSYETGGDEKLFF

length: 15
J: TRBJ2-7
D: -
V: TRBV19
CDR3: CASSITGRDAGEQYF

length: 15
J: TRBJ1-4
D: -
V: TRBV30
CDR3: CAWRLLQGTNEKLFF

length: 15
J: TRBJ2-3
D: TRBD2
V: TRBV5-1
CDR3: CASTYSGSVTDTQYF

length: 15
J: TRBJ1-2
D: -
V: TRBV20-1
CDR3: CSARGSYAEKYGYTF

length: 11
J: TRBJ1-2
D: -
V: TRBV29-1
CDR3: CSVEVGNGYTF

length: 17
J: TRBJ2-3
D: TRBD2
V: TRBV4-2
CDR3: CASSQYPGLAGGNTQYF

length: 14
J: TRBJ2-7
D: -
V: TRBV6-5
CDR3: CASSYSLVDYEQYF

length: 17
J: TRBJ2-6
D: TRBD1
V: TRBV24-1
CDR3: CATSARTGLSGANVLTF

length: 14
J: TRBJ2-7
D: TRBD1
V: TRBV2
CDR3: CASRSDRGVYEQYF

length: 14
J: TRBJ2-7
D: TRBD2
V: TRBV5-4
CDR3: CASSSLAGGPRQYF

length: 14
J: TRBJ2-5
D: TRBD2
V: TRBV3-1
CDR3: CASSQRREGETQYF

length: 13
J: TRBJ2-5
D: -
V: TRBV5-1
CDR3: CASSLDGQETQYF

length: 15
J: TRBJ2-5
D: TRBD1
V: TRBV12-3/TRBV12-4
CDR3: CASSATGGGQETQYF

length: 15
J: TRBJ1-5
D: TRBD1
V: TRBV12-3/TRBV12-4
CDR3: CASSVGTGLNQPQHF

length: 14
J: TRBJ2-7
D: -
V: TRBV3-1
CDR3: CASRDSASFYEQYF

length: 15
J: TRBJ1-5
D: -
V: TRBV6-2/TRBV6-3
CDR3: CASSTRDGYNQPQHF

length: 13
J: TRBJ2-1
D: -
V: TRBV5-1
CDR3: CASSLGTDNEQFF

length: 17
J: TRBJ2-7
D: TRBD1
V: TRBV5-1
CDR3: CASSPGPGQGGSYEQYF

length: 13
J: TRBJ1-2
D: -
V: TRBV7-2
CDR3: CASSGPSLGGYTF